This entry lists 11 T cell receptor beta chains sequenced from one sample in a study of blood T cell repertoires in COVID-19. TCRdb's table, derived via immunoSEQ multiplex PCR, lists solely in-frame clones and lacks some. The table has more than 150,000 clones, around 87% seen once; the top ten hold roughly 0.9%. Input material: peripheral blood. The receptors stem from a woman between 18 and 30 years old who had recovered from COVID-19.

The V call is TRBV19, the J call TRBJ2-1; 10 nucleotides match TRBD2. The trim removed 0 bases at V and 4 bases at J, leaving 6 bases unmatched. Looked up from germline, CDR1 is LNHDA and CDR2 is SQIVND (reference sequence). This CDR3 is built from 17 residues. The CDR3 DNA is TGTGCCAGTAGTATAGATAGCGGACTAGCGGTATACAATGAGCAGTTCTTC. This encodes CASSIDSGLAVYNEQFF.

In its sample, this clone was seen many times. This sequence joins TRBV10-3 and TRBJ2-2; D is undetermined. From germline, CDR1 is ENHRY and CDR2 SYGVKD. The CDR3 loop spans 14 amino acids. V was cut by 0 bases and J by 5 bases, with 7 bases left in between. This chain's CDR3 is CAISESYSTGELFF. The DNA for the CDR3 is TGTGCCATCAGTGAGTCGTACTCGACCGGGGAGCTGTTTTTT.

The chain uses TRBV4-2 and TRBJ1-3; D uncertain. This CDR3 is built from 19 residues. The germline V gene encodes CDR1 LGHNA and CDR2 YNFKEQ. The V gene lost 0 bases and the J gene lost 0 bases, with 18 bases spanning the gap. The CDR3 DNA follows: TGTGCCAGCAGCCAAGATATCGACCCGGGAGGGATCTCTGGAAACACCATATATTTT. Translating gives CASSQDIDPGGISGNTIYF.

DNA for the CDR3: TGTGCCAGTAGTATAGGGTGGAGTGCTGAAGCTTTCTTT. It yields the protein CASSIGWSAEAFF. The gene calls are TRBV19 and TRBJ1-1, with D hard to call. V gave up 1 base and J gave up 6 bases, with 9 bases separating them. The CDR3 has 13 amino acids. Germline V lookup: CDR1 LNHDA, CDR2 SQIVND (reference sequence).

V is TRBV19 and J is TRBJ1-2; a possible D gene is TRBD1 (6 bases). Germline V CDR1 and CDR2: LNHDA, SQIVND (reference sequence). This CDR3 comprises 14 residues. V dropped 5 bases and J dropped 4 bases, with 14 bases sitting between them. The CDR3 loop is CASSETGMAYGYTF. Written as DNA, the CDR3 is TGTGCCAGTAGTGAAACAGGGATGGCCTATGGCTACACCTTC.

The rearrangement joins TRBV10-3 to TRBJ1-4; 10 bases agree with TRBD1. The CDR3 consists of 16 residues. The trim removed 0 bases at V and 7 bases at J, leaving 5 bases unmatched. The germline CDR1 and CDR2 sequences are ENHRY and SYGVKD. CDR3 residues: CAISESTGGDREKLFF. DNA for the CDR3: TGTGCCATCAGTGAGTCGACAGGGGGCGATCGTGAAAAACTGTTTTTT.

This chain connects TRBV2 to TRBJ2-3; no definite D call. The CDR3 is 15 residues long. Trimming left V 4 bases short and J 1 base short, with 12 bases between. Germline V gene data show CDR1 as SNHLY and CDR2 as FYNNEI. CDR3: CASSGNSPRTDTQYF. In DNA, the CDR3 is TGTGCCAGCAGTGGTAATAGCCCCCGCACAGATACGCAGTATTTT.

The chain couples TRBV7-9 to TRBJ2-3; TRBD2 matches at 11 bases. V was pared by 3 bases and J by 4 bases, with 3 bases of the junction left unmatched. Per germline, CDR1 SEHNR and CDR2 FQNEAQ (reference sequence). The CDR3 covers 15 residues. Here the CDR3 reads CASSLTSGVSDTQYF. The CDR3 DNA sequence: TGTGCCAGCAGCTTGACTAGCGGGGTTTCAGATACGCAGTATTTT.

CDR3 DNA sequence: TGTGCCAGCAGCTTAGAGTTCGCGGGGACTGAAGCTTTCTTT. This translates into CASSLEFAGTEAFF. The J gene is TRBJ1-1, the V gene TRBV7-3; the D is unclear. Trimming removed 2 bases from V and 5 bases from J, with 12 bases in between. Germline V gene sequence: CDR1 SGHTA, CDR2 FQGTGA. The CDR3 loop spans 14 amino acids.

CDR3 protein: CASSAQGPYNEQFF. Here the CDR3 DNA reads TGTGCCAGCAGCGCACAGGGTCCTTACAATGAGCAGTTCTTC. The gene calls are TRBV11-3 and TRBJ2-1, with D possibly TRBD1 on 6 matching bases. The CDR3 is 14 amino acids. Germline assignment: CDR1 SGHNT and CDR2 YENEEA. Trimming pared 5 bases from V and 4 bases from J, leaving 12 bases between.

This clone was seen a handful of times. The chain is built from TRBV25-1 and TRBJ1-5; D call uncertain. The V end lost 1 base, the J end lost 1 base, and 5 bases lay between the germline ends. The CDR3 has 14 amino acids. Germline V lookup: CDR1 MGHDK, CDR2 SYGVNS. DNA of the CDR3: TGTGCCAGCAGTGAATGGGCGAGCAATCAGCCCCAGCATTTT. Its protein is CASSEWASNQPQHF.